A selection of T cell receptor beta chains follows, all from one sample in a study of shared clonotypes between healthy human individuals. Profiled with immunoSEQ multiplex PCR; TCRdb holds only in-frame clones, not every one. This table holds over 2,000,000 clones, around 95% found once. Sequencing input: naive CD8+ T cells from PBMCs. The receptors originated from a man aged 18 to 29 in good health. Some clones in this sample may be carry-over from other donors' samples. CDR3s leave out the opening cysteine and the closing phenylalanine or tryptophan.

length	J	V	CDR3
13	TRBJ2-1	TRBV9	ASTPTSGIDNEQF
13	TRBJ1-1	TRBV27	ASSLSVTGGTEAF
9	TRBJ1-3	TRBV5-6	ASSFGNTIY
13	TRBJ2-7	TRBV6-5	ASSYSGTSGYEQY
11	TRBJ2-1	TRBV7-9	ASSSRDYNEQF
13	TRBJ2-7	TRBV7-9	ASSLGGGIDNEQY
14	TRBJ2-5	TRBV27	ASSLSAGGRRETQY
11	TRBJ2-7	TRBV28	ASSLGFSYEQY
12	TRBJ1-2	TRBV9	ASSGGSLNYGYT
12	TRBJ2-1	TRBV27	ASALAGTYNEQF
13	TRBJ2-7	TRBV27	ASSLEQGAIHEQY
13	TRBJ2-3	TRBV7-9	ASRTAEPSTDTQY
11	TRBJ2-3	TRBV11-2	ASRRLETDTQY
11	TRBJ1-2	TRBV19	ASQGGIHYGYT
13	TRBJ1-1	TRBV7-6	ASSSHRGPDTEAF
13	TRBJ1-4	TRBV19	ASSARQASNENLF
11	TRBJ2-7	TRBV13	ASSFRGNDEQY
15	TRBJ2-7	TRBV27	ASSLPSLAGDPYEQY
14	TRBJ2-3	TRBV7-8	ASSLAPAGSTDTQY
10	TRBJ2-7	TRBV11-1	ASSLQEGEQY
12	TRBJ2-7	TRBV4-1	ASSQKTGLGEQY
14	TRBJ2-7	TRBV10-3	AISITLGTGTYEQY
15	TRBJ2-3	TRBV14	ASSQEGTSVSSHTQY
11	TRBJ1-1	TRBV4-3	ASSQVGNTEAF
9	TRBJ1-1	TRBV30	AWSVGTEAF
13	TRBJ2-5	TRBV21-1	ASSSGGGRQETQY
13	TRBJ2-7	TRBV11-2	ASSLERGSSYEQY
14	TRBJ2-7	TRBV13	ASSLGAGTASYEQY
11	TRBJ2-7	TRBV4-1	ASSQVGSYEQY
11	TRBJ2-3	TRBV14	ASSQDSGDTQY
15	TRBJ1-2	TRBV11-2	ASSLAVASPTNYGYT
12	TRBJ1-1	TRBV19	ASSTWDSGGLAF
11	TRBJ2-3	TRBV27	ASRGLRSDTQY
14	TRBJ1-5	TRBV2	ASSERGPARNQPQH
14	TRBJ2-3	TRBV7-9	ASSLLLGPLTDTQY
13	TRBJ1-2	TRBV27	ASGLMATANYGYT
12	TRBJ2-3	TRBV27	ASRWALYPDTQY
13	TRBJ1-5	TRBV9	ASSVGSGFDQPQH
13	TRBJ2-3	TRBV7-2	ASSLGLALRDTQY
12	TRBJ2-3	TRBV28	ASSPRQSTDTQY
11	TRBJ1-2	TRBV6-1	ASSEPGGYGYT
12	TRBJ1-6	TRBV30	AWTADRSNSPLH
13	TRBJ1-6	TRBV7-8	ASSFLGQGDSPLH
13	TRBJ2-7	TRBV5-5	ASSLGLAGSYEQY
19	TRBJ2-4	TRBV27	ASSTSEYVYGRVIAKNIQY
13	TRBJ1-5	TRBV9	ASSPGDSSNQPQH
13	TRBJ2-5	TRBV15	ATSPGERRGETQY
12	TRBJ1-1	TRBV30	AWSWASGAAEAF
12	TRBJ2-3	TRBV28	ASSFGQGLDTQY
13	TRBJ1-5	TRBV9	ASSVGGDSYQPQH